This TCR beta chain is from a study of blood T cell repertoires in COVID-19. Study-wide context: PBMCs, B-cell-depleted T cells, or T cells provided the cDNA or gDNA that made up the material.

Per the germline V gene, CDR1 is MNHEY and CDR2 is SVGAGI. The CDR3 length is 15 residues. V lost 4 bases and J lost 0, with 10 bases in between. The assay was immunoSEQ multiplex PCR, and TCRdb's table has in-frame clones only and misses some. This repertoire shows about 150,000 clones, approximately 90% found once; its top ten account for 0.9% to 0.95%. The J gene is TRBJ1-5, the V gene TRBV6-5; D is undetermined. The sequence was collected from a woman aged 50 to 60 with acute or convalescent COVID-19. The sequenced sample was peripheral blood. CDR3 amino acids: CASSSREYSNQPQHF. The CDR3 DNA is TGTGCCAGCAGTTCTCGGGAGTATAGCAATCAGCCCCAGCATTTT.